The present T cell receptor beta chain was sequenced within a study of blood T cell repertoires in COVID-19 (dated by TCRdb to 2018 to 2020). About the full investigation: Samples from collaborators originated in the United States, Italy and Spain and spanned both the acute and convalescent phases of COVID-19. Subjects who had been exposed to COVID-19, were actively infected with it, or had recovered from it provided the deeply sampled blood TCRbeta repertoires that made up the dataset. The material from the prospective study consisted of cDNA or gDNA derived from T cells, B-cell-depleted T cells, or PBMCs. Samples came from the ongoing ImmuneRACE study (first 160 participants) plus 1,254 subjects from 6 global collaborators. Sample metadata almost always included a de-identified subject ID, COVID-19 status, age in years and sex. A freely available public database, intended as a resource for researchers studying the immune response to SARS-CoV-2, is where the repertoires were released. Where HLA class I and class II types were available, the types were taken from metadata supplied by the sample provider, not from assay-based typing.

At one collaborating source in Seattle, patients were enrolled during active infection and were followed longitudinally through the course of disease. Whole blood was collected in K2EDTA tubes by collaborating institutions according to the institutions' own protocols. For TCRbeta analysis, collaborators shipped samples in one of three forms: frozen whole blood, isolated PBMCs, or DNA extracted from either of those sample types. The study at large found these results: How much clinical and demographic metadata was included differed by source and by participant, and the metadata was provided uncurated.

TCRbeta CDR3 regions were amplified from genomic DNA using the immunoSEQ Assay, a bias-controlled multiplex PCR. The authors' pipeline ran thus. Within the assay, amplification of reference gene primers was used to estimate how many nucleated cells each sample contained. Sequence reads were collapsed and filtered to measure the absolute abundance of every unique TCRbeta CDR3 rearrangement. Productive Simpson clonality was computed per sample as the square root of Simpson's diversity index over productive rearrangements. TCRdb's version of the immuneACCESS table is confined to in-frame rearrangements and falls short of the full clone set. An unresolved V gene accounts for under half of the shortfall where checked; the remainder is of unknown origin. V and J calls and clone size are those listed in that table; D and trimming were worked out from the DNA. Counted in this sample were around 290,000 clones; approximately 90% of them appeared once. Approximately 2.1% of the sample lies in the top ten.

Germline trimming amounts to 3 bases on V and 5 bases on J, with 5 as the count of junction bases outside the gene matches. For CDR1 and CDR2, the germline V gene (reference sequence) lists GTSNPN and SVGIG. Including cysteine and phenylalanine, the CDR3 has 13 amino acids. Only the CDR3 DNA is retained, 39 bases long and in frame from the first base. Turning to this clone: There is no known antigen for this receptor. There are no base qualities to consult, and no much larger clone falls within one base.

The receptor was derived from a woman in her thirties with COVID-19, enrolled during active disease. This chain is built from TRBV30 and TRBJ1-1; 8 bases in between match TRBD1. Sample: peripheral blood. Read as DNA, the sequence is TGTGCCTGGAGGGACAGGGAGAGGACTGAAGCTTTCTTT. The translation is CAWRDRERTEAFF.